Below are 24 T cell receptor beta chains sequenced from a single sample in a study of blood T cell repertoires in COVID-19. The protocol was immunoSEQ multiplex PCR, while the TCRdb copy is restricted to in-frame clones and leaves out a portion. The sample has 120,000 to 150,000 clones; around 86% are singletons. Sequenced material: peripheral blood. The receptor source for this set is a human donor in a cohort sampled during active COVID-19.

In DNA, the CDR3 is TGCAGCGTTGAAGATGCCAGAACCCAAGAGACCCAGTACTTC. This translates into CSVEDARTQETQYF. The chain is built from TRBV29-1 and TRBJ2-5; D not resolved. Trimming took 0 bases from V and 1 from J, leaving 9 bases between them. CDR3 length: 14 residues. CDR1 is SQVTM and CDR2 is ANQGSEA in the germline V gene.

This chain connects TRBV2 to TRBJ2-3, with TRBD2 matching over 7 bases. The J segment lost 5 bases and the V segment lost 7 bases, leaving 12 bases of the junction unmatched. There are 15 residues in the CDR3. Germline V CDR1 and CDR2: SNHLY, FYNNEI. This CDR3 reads CASTMTSSRGDTQYF. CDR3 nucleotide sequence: TGTGCCAGCACTATGACTAGCAGTCGGGGAGATACGCAGTATTTT.

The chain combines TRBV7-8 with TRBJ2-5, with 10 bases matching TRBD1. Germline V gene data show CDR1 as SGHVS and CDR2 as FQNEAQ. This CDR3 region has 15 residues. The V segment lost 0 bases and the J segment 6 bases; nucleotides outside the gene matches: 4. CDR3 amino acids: CASSLARDRGKTQYF. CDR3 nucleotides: TGTGCCAGCAGCTTAGCGCGGGACAGGGGAAAGACCCAGTACTTC.

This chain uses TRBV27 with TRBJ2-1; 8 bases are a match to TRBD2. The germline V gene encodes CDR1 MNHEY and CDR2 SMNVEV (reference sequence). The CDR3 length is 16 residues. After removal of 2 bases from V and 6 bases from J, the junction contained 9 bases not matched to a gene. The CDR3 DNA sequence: TGTGCCAGCAGTTTAGGGGGGGGACTAGGCCCCAATGAGCAGTTCTTC. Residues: CASSLGGGLGPNEQFF.

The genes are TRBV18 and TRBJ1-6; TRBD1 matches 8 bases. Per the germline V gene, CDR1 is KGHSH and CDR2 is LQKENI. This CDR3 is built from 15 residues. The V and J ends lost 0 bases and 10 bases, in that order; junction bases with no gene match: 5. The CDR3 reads CASSPPQGEGSPLHF. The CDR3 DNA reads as TGTGCCAGCTCACCACCACAGGGGGAAGGGTCACCCCTCCACTTT.

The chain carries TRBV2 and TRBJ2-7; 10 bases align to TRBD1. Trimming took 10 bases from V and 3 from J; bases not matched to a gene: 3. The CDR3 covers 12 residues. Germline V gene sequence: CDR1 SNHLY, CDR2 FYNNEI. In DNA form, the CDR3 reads TGTGCCATCCGGGACAGGGGCTACGAGCAGTACTTC. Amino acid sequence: CAIRDRGYEQYF.

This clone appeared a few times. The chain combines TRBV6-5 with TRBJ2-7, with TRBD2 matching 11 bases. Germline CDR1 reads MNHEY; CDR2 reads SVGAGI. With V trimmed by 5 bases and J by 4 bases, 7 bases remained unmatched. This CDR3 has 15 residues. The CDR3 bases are TGTGCCAGCAGTAGACTAGCGGGGTGGCGGTACGAGCAGTACTTC. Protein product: CASSRLAGWRYEQYF.

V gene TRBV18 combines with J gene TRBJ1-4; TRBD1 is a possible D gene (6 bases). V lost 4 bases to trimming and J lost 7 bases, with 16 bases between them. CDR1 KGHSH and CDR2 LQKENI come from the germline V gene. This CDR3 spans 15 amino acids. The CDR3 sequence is CASSLTQGPTEKLFF. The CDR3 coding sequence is TGTGCCAGCTCACTGACACAGGGCCCTACTGAAAAACTGTTTTTT.

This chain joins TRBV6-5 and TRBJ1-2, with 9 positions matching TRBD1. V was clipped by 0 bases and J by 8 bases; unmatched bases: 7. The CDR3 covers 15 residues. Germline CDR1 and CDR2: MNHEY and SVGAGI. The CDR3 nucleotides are TGTGCCAGCAGTTACTCGAATGGACAGGGGTGGGGCTACACCTTC. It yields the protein CASSYSNGQGWGYTF.

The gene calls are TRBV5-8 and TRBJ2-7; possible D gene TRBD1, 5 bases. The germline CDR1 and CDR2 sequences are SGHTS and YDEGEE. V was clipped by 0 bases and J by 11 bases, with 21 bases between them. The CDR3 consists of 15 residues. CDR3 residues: CASSLAGNLRAQEYF. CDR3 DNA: TGTGCCAGCAGCTTGGCAGGGAATCTACGAGCTCAGGAGTACTTC.

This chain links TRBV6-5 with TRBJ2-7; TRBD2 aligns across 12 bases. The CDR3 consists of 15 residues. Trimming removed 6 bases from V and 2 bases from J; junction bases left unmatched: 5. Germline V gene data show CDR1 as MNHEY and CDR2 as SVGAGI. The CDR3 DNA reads TGTGCCAGCAGCTCGACTAGCGGGGGACCCTACGAGCAGTACTTC. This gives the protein CASSSTSGGPYEQYF.

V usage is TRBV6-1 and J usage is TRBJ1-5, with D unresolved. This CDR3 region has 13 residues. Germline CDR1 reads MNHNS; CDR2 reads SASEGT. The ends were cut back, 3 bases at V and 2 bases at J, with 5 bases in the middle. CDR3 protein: CASSDQGNQPQHF. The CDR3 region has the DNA TGTGCCAGCAGTGATCAGGGCAATCAGCCCCAGCATTTT.

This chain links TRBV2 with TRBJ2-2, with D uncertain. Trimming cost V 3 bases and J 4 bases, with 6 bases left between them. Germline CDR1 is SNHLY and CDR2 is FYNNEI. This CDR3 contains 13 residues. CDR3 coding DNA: TGTGCCAGCAGTGAGACATTCACCGGGGAGCTGTTTTTT. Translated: CASSETFTGELFF.

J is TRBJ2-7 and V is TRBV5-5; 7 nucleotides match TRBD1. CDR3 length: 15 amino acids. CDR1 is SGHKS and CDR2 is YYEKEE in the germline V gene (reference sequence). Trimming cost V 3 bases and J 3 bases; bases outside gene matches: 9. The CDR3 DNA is TGTGCCAGCAGCTCCGGTGGGACAGTCAACTACGAGCAGTACTTC. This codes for CASSSGGTVNYEQYF.

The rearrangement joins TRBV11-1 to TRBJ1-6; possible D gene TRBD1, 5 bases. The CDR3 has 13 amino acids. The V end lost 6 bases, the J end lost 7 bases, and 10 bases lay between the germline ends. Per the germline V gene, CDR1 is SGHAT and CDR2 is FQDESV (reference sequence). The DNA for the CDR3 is TGTGCCAGCAGTGAGACAGAGAATTCACCCCTCCACTTT. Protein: CASSETENSPLHF.

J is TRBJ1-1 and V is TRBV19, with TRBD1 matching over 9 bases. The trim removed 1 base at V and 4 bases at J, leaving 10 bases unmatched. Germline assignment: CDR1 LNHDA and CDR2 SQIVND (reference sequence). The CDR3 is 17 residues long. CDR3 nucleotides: TGTGCCAGTAGTATAGGTCCCACAGGGGGCATGATCACTGAAGCTTTCTTT. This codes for CASSIGPTGGMITEAFF.

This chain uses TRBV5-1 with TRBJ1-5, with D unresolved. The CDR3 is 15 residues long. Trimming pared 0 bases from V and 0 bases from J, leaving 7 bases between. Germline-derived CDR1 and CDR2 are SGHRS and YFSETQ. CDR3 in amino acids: CASSLAGYSNQPQHF. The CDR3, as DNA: TGCGCCAGCAGCTTGGCGGGTTATAGCAATCAGCCCCAGCATTTT.

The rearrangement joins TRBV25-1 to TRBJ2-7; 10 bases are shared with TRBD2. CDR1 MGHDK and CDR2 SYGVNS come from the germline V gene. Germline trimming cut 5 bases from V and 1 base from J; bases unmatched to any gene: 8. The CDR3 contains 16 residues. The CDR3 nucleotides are TGTGCCAGCAGTTTCACCGGGACTAGCGAATCCTACGAGCAGTACTTC. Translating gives CASSFTGTSESYEQYF.

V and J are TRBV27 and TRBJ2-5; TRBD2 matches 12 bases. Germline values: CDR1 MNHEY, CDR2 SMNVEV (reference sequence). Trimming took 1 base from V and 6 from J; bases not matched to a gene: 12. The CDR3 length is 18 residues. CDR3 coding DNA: TGTGCCAGCAGTTTATACCCCCCGGGGCTAGCGGGGGGGCAGACCCAGTACTTC. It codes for CASSLYPPGLAGGQTQYF.

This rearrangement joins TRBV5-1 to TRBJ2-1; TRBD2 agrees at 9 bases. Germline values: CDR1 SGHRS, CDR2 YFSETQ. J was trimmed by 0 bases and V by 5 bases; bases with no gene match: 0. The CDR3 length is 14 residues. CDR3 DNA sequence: TGCGCCAGCAGTAGCGGGAGCTCCTACAATGAGCAGTTCTTC. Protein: CASSSGSSYNEQFF.

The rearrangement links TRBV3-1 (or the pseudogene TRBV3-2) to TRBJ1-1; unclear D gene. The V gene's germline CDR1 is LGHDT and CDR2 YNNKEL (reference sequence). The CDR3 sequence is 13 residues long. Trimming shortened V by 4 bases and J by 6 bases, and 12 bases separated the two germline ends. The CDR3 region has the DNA TGTGCCAGCAGCCTAATCCAGAAAGCTGAAGCTTTCTTT. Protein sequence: CASSLIQKAEAFF.

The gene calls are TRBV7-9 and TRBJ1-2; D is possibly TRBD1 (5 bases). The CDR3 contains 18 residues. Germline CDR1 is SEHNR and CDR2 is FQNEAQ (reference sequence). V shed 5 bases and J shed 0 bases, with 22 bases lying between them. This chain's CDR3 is CASSPRWTRHIPNYGYTF. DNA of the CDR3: TGTGCCAGCAGCCCCAGGTGGACACGGCACATCCCTAACTATGGCTACACCTTC.

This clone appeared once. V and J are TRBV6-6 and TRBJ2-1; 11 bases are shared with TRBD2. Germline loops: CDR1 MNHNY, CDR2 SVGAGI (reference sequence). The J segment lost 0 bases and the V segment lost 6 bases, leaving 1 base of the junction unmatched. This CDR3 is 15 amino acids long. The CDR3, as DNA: TGTGCCAGCAGCACTAGCGGGGGCTCCTACAATGAGCAGTTCTTC. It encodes CASSTSGGSYNEQFF.

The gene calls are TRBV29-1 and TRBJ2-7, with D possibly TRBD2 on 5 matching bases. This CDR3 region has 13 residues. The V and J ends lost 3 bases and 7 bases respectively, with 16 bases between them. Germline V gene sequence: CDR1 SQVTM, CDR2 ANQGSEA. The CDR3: CSVEFGVYREQYF. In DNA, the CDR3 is TGCAGCGTTGAGTTCGGGGTATATCGGGAGCAGTACTTC.